What follows is one T cell receptor beta chain and its context. The CDR3 is 13 residues long. Between the trimmed V and J ends, which lost 2 bases and 6 bases, there was a span of 10 bases. Germline V lookup: CDR1 SGHTA, CDR2 FQGNSA. Clones were read by immunoSEQ multiplex PCR, and TCRdb kept only the in-frame ones, dropping some. The sample holds 150,000 to 200,000 clones; around 90% are singletons and the top ten take more than 1.5%. The data belong to a study of blood T cell repertoires in COVID-19. The chain uses TRBV7-2 and TRBJ2-5, with TRBD2 as a possible D gene (5 bases). Sequencing used peripheral blood. The sequence was obtained from a woman aged 45-60 years with acute or convalescent COVID-19. CDR3 amino acids: CASSLRGQQTQYF. The CDR3 DNA is TGTGCCAGCAGCTTACGAGGGCAGCAGACCCAGTACTTC. Drawing the rest from reference TRBV7-2 and TRBJ2-5, the complete variable domain is GAGVSQSPSNKVTEKGKDVELRCDPISGHTALYWYRQSLGQGLEFLIYFQGNSAPDKSGLPSDRFSAERTGGSVSTLTIQRTQQEDSAVYLCASSLRGQQTQYFGPGTRLLVL.